The 3 T cell receptor beta chains below come from one sample, sequenced in a study of tumor-infiltrating lymphocytes in localized non-small cell lung cancer. Assay used: immunoSEQ multiplex PCR; TCRdb lists only in-frame clones, some missing. The top ten hold about 2.1% of the sample, which has tens of thousands of clones, approximately 83% seen once. Sequencing used lung tumor tissue. These receptors all stem from a human donor with non-small cell lung cancer.

The chain recombines TRBV28 with TRBJ1-6; possibly TRBD1 for D (5 bases). V was pared by 6 bases and J by 0 bases, with 15 bases between. There are 17 residues in the CDR3. Germline lookup yields CDR1 MDHEN and CDR2 SYDVKM. The CDR3 reads CASSPGRLSSYNSPLHF. The CDR3 DNA reads as TGTGCCAGCAGCCCGGGACGGCTAAGCTCCTATAATTCACCCCTCCACTTT.

V usage is TRBV5-6 and J usage is TRBJ2-2, with 11 bases matching TRBD2. This CDR3 is built from 16 residues. Trimming cost V 2 bases and J 1 base; bases outside gene matches: 1. Germline CDR1 SGHDT, CDR2 YYEEEE. The CDR3 sequence is CASSLTSGGNTGELFF. The CDR3 DNA reads as TGTGCCAGCAGCTTAACTAGCGGGGGGAACACCGGGGAGCTGTTTTTT. Together with reference TRBV5-6 and TRBJ2-2, the CDR3 gives the full variable domain: DAGVTQSPTHLIKTRGQQVTLRCSPKSGHDTVSWYQQALGQGPQFIFQYYEEEERQRGNFPDRFSGHQFPNYSSELNVNALLLGDSALYLCASSLTSGGNTGELFFGEGSRLTVL.

The chain recombines TRBV6-5 with TRBJ2-3, with D possibly TRBD2 on 6 matching bases. Trimming shortened V by 0 bases and J by 4 bases, and 14 bases separated the two germline ends. This CDR3 is built from 16 residues. The germline CDR1 and CDR2 sequences are MNHEY and SVGAGI. The chain's CDR3 is CASSYSLRGGPDTQYF. CDR3 sequence (DNA): TGTGCCAGCAGTTACTCTTTGCGGGGAGGACCAGATACGCAGTATTTT.